Included here is one TCR beta chain sequence, with context. As yet, its antigen is unknown. The data are from a study of siplizumab effects on memory and regulatory T cells. The repertoire was sequenced with immunoSEQ multiplex PCR; TCRdb's copy has only in-frame clones and lacks some. The sample has some 100,000 clones, 90% to 95% seen once. Germline CDR1 and CDR2: LNHDA and SQIVND (reference sequence). This CDR3 is 16 amino acids long. V lost 5 bases to trimming and J lost 1 base; unmatched junction nucleotides: 5. The study, taken as a whole, reports: Unstimulated subsets were the mapping target of only a minor fraction of alloreactive clones. Reactions containing siplizumab showed mappable alloreactive CD4+ clones averaging approximately 74% Treg-derived, versus about 28% in controls. Naive T cells were seen as more diverse than memory cells and as major alloresponse contributors. The suppressive capacity of proliferating Tregs from siplizumab cultures remained unconfirmed.

Sequencing input: CD8+ T cells sorted from blood. The receptor comes from a human donor in good health. The V and J genes are TRBV19 and TRBJ2-3, with 11 positions matching TRBD2. In DNA form, the CDR3 reads TGTGCCAGTAGTCTGACTAGCGGGACTGGCACAGATACGCAGTATTTT. This gives the protein CASSLTSGTGTDTQYF.